Listed below are T cell receptor beta chains from one sample, sequenced in a study of shared clonotypes between healthy human individuals. The method was immunoSEQ multiplex PCR; TCRdb's version includes in-frame clones alone and lacks a portion of them. The sample shows 800,000 to 950,000 clones, around 96% of them seen only once. Sequenced sample: naive CD8+ T cells sorted from blood. These receptors all stem from a young man in good health. Each CDR3 is given without its conserved first and last residue. Fields, in order: CDR3 length, V gene, CDR3 protein.

CDR3 length: 14
V gene: TRBV18
CDR3 protein: ASSLRGLGRTYEQY

CDR3 length: 14
V gene: TRBV6-5
CDR3 protein: ASSYGTGGESYGYT

CDR3 length: 15
V gene: TRBV21-1
CDR3 protein: ASSISALAGRNNEQF

CDR3 length: 12
V gene: TRBV9
CDR3 protein: ASSVDSGEDGYT

CDR3 length: 12
V gene: TRBV7-9
CDR3 protein: ASSSGRRLDEQF

CDR3 length: 12
V gene: TRBV7-9
CDR3 protein: ASSPRERGNEQF

CDR3 length: 12
V gene: TRBV5-5
CDR3 protein: ASSSGQGAYEQY

CDR3 length: 10
V gene: TRBV6-1
CDR3 protein: ASTPSYNEQF

CDR3 length: 11
V gene: TRBV7-3
CDR3 protein: ASSRDGINEQF

CDR3 length: 13
V gene: TRBV7-9
CDR3 protein: ASSPWVGGPGEQY

CDR3 length: 15
V gene: TRBV6-4
CDR3 protein: ASSRNGRGGKSTEAF

CDR3 length: 13
V gene: TRBV6-5
CDR3 protein: ASSYASGGNNEQF

CDR3 length: 12
V gene: TRBV6-1
CDR3 protein: ASMGLAGEETQY

CDR3 length: 14
V gene: TRBV6-6
CDR3 protein: ASSYSLQAPSSEQF

CDR3 length: 10
V gene: TRBV7-9
CDR3 protein: ASSATGNEQF

CDR3 length: 11
V gene: TRBV29-1
CDR3 protein: SGRDEGVYEQY

CDR3 length: 11
V gene: TRBV6-5
CDR3 protein: ASSYNIPDEAF

CDR3 length: 13
V gene: TRBV7-6
CDR3 protein: ASSYGTSGIYEQF

CDR3 length: 13
V gene: TRBV4-3
CDR3 protein: ASSQDWPGNYGYT

CDR3 length: 13
V gene: TRBV5-1
CDR3 protein: ASSNSGESLYEQY

CDR3 length: 13
V gene: TRBV18
CDR3 protein: ASSPREGLYNEQF

CDR3 length: 11
V gene: TRBV7-7
CDR3 protein: ASSYRFQETQY

CDR3 length: 12
V gene: TRBV5-1
CDR3 protein: ASSSPQGDEKLF

CDR3 length: 13
V gene: TRBV7-9
CDR3 protein: ASSSGQGAKTEAF

CDR3 length: 10
V gene: TRBV6-6
CDR3 protein: ASSPPASEQY

CDR3 length: 11
V gene: TRBV2
CDR3 protein: ASIEAMNTEAF

CDR3 length: 12
V gene: TRBV5-1
CDR3 protein: ASSLRQNTGELF

CDR3 length: 12
V gene: TRBV27
CDR3 protein: ASSLLDQTYEQY

CDR3 length: 11
V gene: TRBV27
CDR3 protein: ASSLNWADTQY

CDR3 length: 17
V gene: TRBV4-2
CDR3 protein: ASSQAPTELGEGRDTQY

CDR3 length: 10
V gene: TRBV6-5
CDR3 protein: ASSSGTDTQY

CDR3 length: 18
V gene: TRBV7-8
CDR3 protein: ASTASGRPWELVENVEQF

CDR3 length: 13
V gene: TRBV28
CDR3 protein: ASSSRDPGGTEAF

CDR3 length: 12
V gene: TRBV13
CDR3 protein: ASSSTGTRAEQY

CDR3 length: 10
V gene: TRBV27
CDR3 protein: ASVPQGWPQH

CDR3 length: 12
V gene: TRBV5-1
CDR3 protein: ASSLYLRSGELF

CDR3 length: 12
V gene: TRBV5-6
CDR3 protein: ASSLGQGYYEQY

CDR3 length: 9
V gene: TRBV10-1
CDR3 protein: ASSEGGEQY

CDR3 length: 12
V gene: TRBV29-1
CDR3 protein: SAHGTRTIDEQF

CDR3 length: 10
V gene: TRBV29-1
CDR3 protein: SVFGRSNEQF

CDR3 length: 14
V gene: TRBV10-3
CDR3 protein: AISPVASGSPGELF

CDR3 length: 15
V gene: TRBV28
CDR3 protein: ASRGQGRKWSYNEQF

CDR3 length: 10
V gene: TRBV25-1
CDR3 protein: ASSGSGQPDT

CDR3 length: 10
V gene: TRBV2
CDR3 protein: ASIIERNEQY

CDR3 length: 17
V gene: TRBV7-6
CDR3 protein: ASSLEGLAGGTSLDEQY

CDR3 length: 11
V gene: TRBV27
CDR3 protein: ASSFEPDYGYT

CDR3 length: 11
V gene: TRBV19
CDR3 protein: ASSIGHTYEQY

CDR3 length: 12
V gene: TRBV7-2
CDR3 protein: ASSLDLASYEQY

CDR3 length: 14
V gene: TRBV2
CDR3 protein: ASRWTVSSSYNEQF

CDR3 length: 15
V gene: TRBV7-2
CDR3 protein: ASSLLSWEGLRTEAF

CDR3 length: 11
V gene: TRBV5-5
CDR3 protein: ASNGQVSTEAF

CDR3 length: 15
V gene: TRBV27
CDR3 protein: ASSPRRQGATNEKLF